Below, 26 T cell receptor beta chains from the same sample are listed, as sequenced in a study of blood T cell repertoires in COVID-19. The data were produced by immunoSEQ multiplex PCR, yet TCRdb's version contains in-frame clones alone and is incomplete. The sample carries about 35,000 clones, approximately 78% recorded once. Sequencing input: peripheral blood. The origin of the receptors is an elderly man with active or convalescent COVID-19.

This clone occurred once. One junction end does not reproduce the germline sequence, and a read error may be involved. This chain uses TRBV6-5 with TRBJ2-7; no reliable D call. The CDR3 is made up of 13 amino acids. Germline CDR1 is MNHEY and CDR2 is SVGAGI. Written as DNA, the CDR3 is TGTGCCAGCAGTTACTCCTCGACTTCCCCGGCGCACTTC. Translated, it gives CASSYSSTSPAHF.

The rearrangement links TRBV7-9 to TRBJ2-3; TRBD2 matches 8 bases. V lost 0 bases, J lost 2 bases, and 1 base stayed unmatched. The CDR3 totals 15 residues. Germline V gives CDR1 SEHNR, CDR2 FQNEAQ (reference sequence). CDR3 sequence (DNA): TGTGCCAGCAGCTTAGCTAGCGGGAACACAGATACGCAGTATTTT. This translates into CASSLASGNTDTQYF.

The chain couples TRBV3-1 (or the pseudogene TRBV3-2) to TRBJ2-1, with 16 bases matching TRBD2. The J segment lost 0 bases and the V segment lost 3 bases, leaving 8 bases of the junction unmatched. This CDR3 has 20 residues. Per germline, CDR1 LGHDT and CDR2 YNNKEL (reference sequence). The CDR3 loop reads CASSHPRGLAGGISYNEQFF. DNA of the CDR3: TGTGCCAGCAGCCACCCCCGGGGACTAGCGGGAGGGATCTCCTACAATGAGCAGTTCTTC.

CDR3 sequence (DNA): TGTGCCAGCACGGGTGGGGGGTCACCCCTCCACTTT. Translation: CASTGGGSPLHF. This chain connects TRBV28 to TRBJ1-6, with D possibly matching TRBD1 (5 bases). Germline V gene lookup returns CDR1 MDHEN and CDR2 SYDVKM. The CDR3 spans 12 residues. Trimming took off 7 bases at V and 10 bases at J, with 11 bases between the two ends.

V usage is TRBV4-1 and J usage is TRBJ2-2; D remains unclear. Trimming removed 0 bases at V and 9 bases at J, with 5 bases between. Germline loops: CDR1 MGHRA, CDR2 YSYEKL. The CDR3 runs to 12 residues. Here the CDR3 DNA reads TGCGCCAGCAGCCAAGATCCAAGGGAGCTGTTTTTT. It encodes CASSQDPRELFF.

This sequence joins TRBV2 and TRBJ2-1, with 7 bases lining up with TRBD2. With 6 bases clipped from V and 7 bases from J, the junction kept 12 bases outside the gene matches. This CDR3 is 15 amino acids long. Germline CDR1 SNHLY, CDR2 FYNNEI. The CDR3 sequence: CASSDLAVLGNEQFF. Written as DNA, the CDR3 is TGTGCCAGCAGCGACCTAGCGGTCCTCGGGAATGAGCAGTTCTTC.

As regards this clone: This specimen includes other DNA sequences encoding the same CDR3. The chain employs TRBV11-3 and TRBJ2-7; D call uncertain. Trimming shortened V by 5 bases and J by 7 bases, and 9 bases separated the two germline ends. The CDR3 length is 11 residues. Germline CDR1 reads SGHNT; CDR2 reads YENEEA. The CDR3 sequence is CASSQVEEQYF. The CDR3 nucleotides are TGTGCCAGCAGCCAGGTAGAGGAGCAGTACTTC. The full variable domain, completed using reference TRBV11-3 and TRBJ2-7, is EAGVVQSPRYKIIEKKQPVAFWCNPISGHNTLYWYLQNLGQGPELLIRYENEEAVDDSQLPKDRFSAERLKGVDSTLKIQPAELGDSAVYLCASSQVEEQYFGPGTRLTVT.

The CDR3 loop reads CAISPQGARQPQHF. For the CDR3, the DNA is TGTGCCATCAGCCCCCAGGGGGCAAGACAGCCCCAGCATTTT. V usage is TRBV10-3 and J usage is TRBJ1-5; 8 bases map to TRBD1. The CDR3 extends over 14 amino acids. CDR1 is ENHRY, CDR2 SYGVKD, per germline. The ends lost 6 bases at V and 7 bases at J; junction bases unmatched: 8.

The rearrangement links TRBV18 to TRBJ2-1; D is uncertain. V lost 4 bases and J lost 0, with 10 bases in between. CDR1 and CDR2 from the germline V gene are KGHSH and LQKENI. This CDR3 is 15 amino acids long. In nucleotides, the CDR3 is TGTGCCAGCTCACAGGAGACTTTCTCCTACAATGAGCAGTTCTTC. Translating gives CASSQETFSYNEQFF.

The J gene is TRBJ2-3, the V gene TRBV11-3; weak D call: TRBD2 (6 bases). The CDR3 sequence is 15 residues long. The germline gives CDR1 SGHNT, CDR2 YENEEA. Between the trimmed V and J ends, which lost 5 bases and 0 bases, there was a span of 12 bases. The CDR3 spells CASSPRDSSTDTQYF. The CDR3 nucleotides are TGTGCCAGCAGCCCCCGGGACTCTAGCACAGATACGCAGTATTTT.

The chain couples TRBV5-1 to TRBJ1-1; D might be TRBD1 (6 bases). The CDR3 is made up of 13 amino acids. CDR1 is SGHRS and CDR2 is YFSETQ in the germline V gene. Trimming cost V 3 bases and J 1 base, with 7 bases left between them. The CDR3 loop is CASSWTENTEAFF. CDR3 DNA sequence: TGCGCCAGCAGCTGGACAGAGAACACTGAAGCTTTCTTT.

This rearrangement joins TRBV12-5 to TRBJ2-1; TRBD1 matches 12 bases. CDR3 length equals 15 residues. Germline V gene sequence: CDR1 LGHNT, CDR2 FRNRAP. The V and J ends lost 5 bases and 7 bases, in that order; junction bases with no gene match: 6. The CDR3 loop reads CASGPGQGAGNEQFF. DNA for the CDR3: TGTGCTAGTGGTCCGGGACAGGGGGCAGGGAATGAGCAGTTCTTC.

In its sample, this clone was seen once. The chain has TRBV28 and TRBJ2-2; the D gene is possibly TRBD1 (6 bases). Trimming removed 8 bases at V and 5 bases at J, with 9 bases between. Germline loops: CDR1 MDHEN, CDR2 SYDVKM. The CDR3 contains 12 residues. CDR3 nucleotides: TGTGCCAGCGAAGGACAGACCGGGGAGCTGTTTTTT. Encoded protein: CASEGQTGELFF.

This clone was recorded a few times. J is TRBJ1-2 and V is TRBV6-1; no firm D call. The CDR3 length is 14 residues. CDR1 is MNHNS, CDR2 SASEGT, per germline. Between the trimmed V and J ends, which lost 1 base and 4 bases, there was a span of 10 bases. CDR3 bases: TGTGCCAGCAGTGAAGAGGCGACTATCTATGGCTACACCTTC. It is translated as CASSEEATIYGYTF.

The chain employs TRBV11-3 and TRBJ2-3; the D gene is possibly TRBD1 (7 bases). In germline, CDR1 is SGHNT, CDR2 YENEEA. Between the trimmed V and J ends, which lost 4 bases and 2 bases, there was a span of 19 bases. The CDR3 contains 17 residues. CDR3: CASSSPSFRGATDTQYF. CDR3 coding DNA: TGTGCCAGCAGCTCGCCCTCTTTCAGGGGGGCCACAGATACGCAGTATTTT.

The chain joins TRBV4-3 to TRBJ1-6; a weak D match, TRBD1 (5 bases). Looked up from germline, CDR1 is LGHNA and CDR2 is YSLEER. This CDR3 spans 13 amino acids. The V gene lost 3 bases and the J gene lost 10 bases, with 10 bases spanning the gap. CDR3 sequence: CASSQQGASPLHF. CDR3 in DNA: TGCGCCAGCAGCCAGCAGGGTGCATCACCCCTCCACTTT.

The V call is TRBV5-5, the J call TRBJ1-5, with D perhaps matching TRBD1 (5 bases). The germline gives CDR1 SGHKS, CDR2 YYEKEE (reference sequence). V was pared by 2 bases and J by 9 bases, with 15 bases between. The CDR3 has 14 amino acids. Here the CDR3 reads CASSFTGEVTPQHF. The CDR3 DNA sequence: TGTGCCAGCAGCTTTACAGGTGAAGTTACGCCCCAGCATTTT.

The rearrangement uses TRBV10-3 and TRBJ1-4; 9 bases fit TRBD1. CDR3 length: 14 residues. Per the germline V gene, CDR1 is ENHRY and CDR2 is SYGVKD. The V gene end was trimmed by 6 bases and the J gene end by 8 bases; junction bases not matched to a gene: 7. This CDR3 reads CAIRGDRVGEKLFF. The CDR3 nucleotides are TGTGCCATCAGAGGGGACAGGGTCGGAGAAAAACTGTTTTTT.

This chain connects TRBV9 to TRBJ1-4; TRBD1 might be the D (5 bases). Deletions cut 4 bases from V and 1 base from J, with 8 bases between. The CDR3 sequence is 14 residues long. Per germline, CDR1 SGDLS and CDR2 YYNGEE. The CDR3 coding sequence is TGTGCCAGCAGCATCACAGGAACTAATGAAAAACTGTTTTTT. As protein: CASSITGTNEKLFF. The full variable domain, in which reference TRBV9 and TRBJ1-4 provide the parts outside the CDR3, is DSGVTQTPKHLITATGQRVTLRCSPRSGDLSVYWYQQSLDQGLQFLIQYYNGEERAKGNILERFSAQQFPDLHSELNLSSLELGDSALYFCASSITGTNEKLFFGSGTQLSVL.

V usage is TRBV28 and J usage is TRBJ2-5, with D unresolved. Germline lookup yields CDR1 MDHEN and CDR2 SYDVKM. CDR3 length: 13 amino acids. V was cut by 2 bases and J by 9 bases, with 13 bases left in between. CDR3 residues: CASSLEANSAQYF. The CDR3 DNA follows: TGTGCCAGCAGTTTAGAGGCAAACTCAGCCCAGTACTTC.

The genes are TRBV9 and TRBJ1-2, with a possible D match to TRBD1 (5 bases). Germline CDR1 SGDLS, CDR2 YYNGEE. Trimming removed 4 bases from V and 8 bases from J, with 15 bases in between. This CDR3 spans 13 amino acids. CDR3 coding DNA: TGTGCCAGCAGCTCCCGGGACTTTGGGGGCTACACCTTC. Residues: CASSSRDFGGYTF.

The rearrangement links TRBV7-2 to TRBJ2-2; 9 bases map to TRBD2. The CDR3 runs 18 residues. Germline CDR1 SGHTA, CDR2 FQGNSA. The V segment lost 2 bases and the J segment 5 bases; nucleotides outside the gene matches: 12. The CDR3: CASSLTASSGSGTGELFF. CDR3 nucleotide sequence: TGTGCCAGCAGCTTAACCGCGAGTAGCGGGAGTGGAACCGGGGAGCTGTTTTTT.

The J gene is TRBJ1-3, the V gene TRBV7-6; TRBD1 matches 11 bases. CDR3 length equals 15 residues. Per the germline V gene, CDR1 is SGHVS and CDR2 is FNYEAQ. J gave up 0 bases and V 11 bases, and 6 bases lay outside the gene matches. The CDR3 spells CAPLDRGHSGNTIYF. The CDR3 DNA sequence: TGTGCCCCCTTGGACAGGGGGCACTCTGGAAACACCATATATTTT.

CDR3 loop: CASSPSYYNEQFF. The CDR3 DNA sequence: TGTGCCAGCAGTCCTTCCTACTACAATGAGCAGTTCTTC. The rearrangement joins TRBV27 to TRBJ2-1; D unclear. The V gene's germline CDR1 is MNHEY and CDR2 SMNVEV (reference sequence). V lost 5 bases, J lost 3 bases, and 8 bases lay in between. CDR3 length: 13 amino acids.

The rearrangement links TRBV18 to TRBJ2-3, with D possibly matching TRBD1 (6 bases). Germline-derived CDR1 and CDR2 are KGHSH and LQKENI. V was shortened by 4 bases and J by 5 bases, with 19 bases between the two germline ends. The CDR3 runs to 16 residues. The CDR3 sequence is CASSLRDIRGGDTQYF. The CDR3 nucleotides are TGTGCCAGCTCACTCCGGGACATCCGAGGTGGAGATACGCAGTATTTT.

The chain recombines TRBV2 with TRBJ2-7; 8 bases fit TRBD1. With 4 bases clipped from V and 9 bases from J, the junction kept 8 bases outside the gene matches. Germline V gives CDR1 SNHLY, CDR2 FYNNEI. The CDR3 consists of 13 residues. The CDR3 DNA is TGTGCCAGCAGTGCGGATCAGGGGGCTCCGCAGTACTTC. Its protein is CASSADQGAPQYF.